The 3 T cell receptor beta chains reported below all come from one sample, sequenced in a study of control samples from healthy donors and cancer patients. Repertoires were generated with immunoSEQ multiplex PCR, while TCRdb's copy carries only in-frame clones and drops some. The sample holds around 130,000 clones; more than 75% are singletons and the top ten take about 12%. The sample consisted of blood. The receptor source for this set is a man aged 25-45 years in good health.

The chain links TRBV7-8 to TRBJ2-3; D might be TRBD1 (6 bases). Germline values: CDR1 SGHVS, CDR2 FQNEAQ. V was clipped by 4 bases and J by 5 bases, with 19 bases between them. The CDR3 extends over 16 amino acids. The CDR3 reads CASSSQRQGMEDTQYF. The CDR3 DNA is TGTGCCAGCAGCTCCCAGAGGCAGGGGATGGAAGATACGCAGTATTTT.

This clone is a singleton in its sample. This chain joins TRBV12-3 or TRBV12-4 and TRBJ2-4; 10 positions match TRBD1. CDR3 length: 13 residues. V was clipped by 7 bases and J by 7 bases; unmatched bases: 4. The CDR3 loop is CASKTDRGNIQYF. DNA of the CDR3: TGTGCCAGCAAGACGGACAGGGGGAACATTCAGTACTTC.

This chain uses TRBV7-3 with TRBJ2-5, with TRBD2 matching 10 bases. Trimming removed 0 bases from V and 3 bases from J; junction bases left unmatched: 10. Germline CDR1 is SGHTA and CDR2 is FQGTGA. The CDR3 totals 18 residues. The CDR3 region has the DNA TGTGCCAGCAGCTTAACGAGTGCTAGCGGGGGAGCCAAAGAGACCCAGTACTTC. The encoded protein is CASSLTSASGGAKETQYF.